These 9 T cell receptor beta chains came from one sample sequenced in a study of cytomegalovirus exposure and HLA in healthy donors. This PCR relied on a set of 60 Vbeta primers and 13 Jbeta primers. Here immunoSEQ multiplex PCR was the method, and the copy in TCRdb shows in-frame clones only, minus some. The sample contains about 130,000 clones, about 85% of which appear only once. Sequenced sample: PBMCs. The receptor source for this set is a boy younger than 18 in good health and CMV-seronegative.

The rearrangement links TRBV10-3 to TRBJ2-5; 9 bases line up with TRBD1. Germline CDR1 reads ENHRY; CDR2 reads SYGVKD. With 2 bases clipped from V and 5 bases from J, the junction kept 6 bases outside the gene matches. CDR3 length: 15 residues. CDR3 loop: CAISERGTGTETQYF. The CDR3 DNA follows: TGTGCCATCAGTGAGAGAGGGACAGGGACGGAGACCCAGTACTTC.

The chain joins TRBV7-2 to TRBJ1-1, with D possibly TRBD1 on 6 matching bases. CDR1 and CDR2 from the germline V gene are SGHTA and FQGNSA. The CDR3 is 12 residues long. Trimming took off 4 bases at V and 4 bases at J, with 7 bases between the two ends. The CDR3 sequence is CASSSRGTEAFF. The CDR3 DNA follows: TGTGCCAGCAGCTCCAGGGGCACTGAAGCTTTCTTT.

The V and J genes are TRBV4-2 and TRBJ1-4; 7 bases align to TRBD1. Germline CDR1 LGHNA, CDR2 YNFKEQ. Losses at the gene ends were 1 base for V and 5 bases for J; bases not matched to a gene: 4. This CDR3 region has 15 residues. The CDR3 DNA reads as TGTGCCAGCAGCCAAGCGGCCAGGGGGAATGAAAAACTGTTTTTT. Protein sequence: CASSQAARGNEKLFF.

V is TRBV5-4 and J is TRBJ2-1; TRBD1 matches 9 bases. This CDR3 has 17 residues. Germline values: CDR1 SGHNT, CDR2 YYREEE (reference sequence). V lost 4 bases and J lost 4; bases outside the gene matches: 12. This CDR3 reads CASSPGFRDRVYNEQFF. CDR3 nucleotides: TGTGCCAGCAGCCCGGGATTTAGGGACAGGGTATACAATGAGCAGTTCTTC.

The chain couples TRBV7-6 to TRBJ2-3; the D gene is possibly TRBD2 (7 bases). This CDR3 spans 16 amino acids. Trimming took 4 bases from V and 0 from J, leaving 14 bases between them. Germline V gene data show CDR1 as SGHVS and CDR2 as FNYEAQ. The CDR3 DNA sequence: TGTGCCAGCAGCTCATGGGGGGGGCTTAGCACAGATACGCAGTATTTT. Translating it yields CASSSWGGLSTDTQYF.

The V gene is TRBV30, the J gene TRBJ2-1, with a possible D match to TRBD2 (7 bases). V lost 5 bases and J 4 bases, leaving 15 bases between the germline ends. From germline, CDR1 is GTSNPN and CDR2 SVGIG (reference sequence). The CDR3 contains 14 residues. The CDR3 DNA is TGTGCCTGGTCCGCGGGGGCGGGATACAATGAGCAGTTCTTC. Translated: CAWSAGAGYNEQFF. The full variable domain, in which reference TRBV30 and TRBJ2-1 provide the parts outside the CDR3, is SQTIHQWPATLVQPVGSPLSLECTVEGTSNPNLYWYRQAAGRGLQLLFYSVGIGQISSEVPQNLSASRPQDRQFILSSKKLLLSDSGFYLCAWSAGAGYNEQFFGPGTRLTVL.

The rearrangement uses TRBV7-9 and TRBJ2-7; tentatively, D is TRBD2 (5 bases). With 5 bases removed from V and 2 bases from J, the gap between germline ends came to 10 bases. This CDR3 spans 13 amino acids. CDR1 and CDR2 (germline): SEHNR, FQNEAQ (reference sequence). CDR3 DNA: TGTGCCAGCAGCCCCGGGGTTCCCTACGAGCAGTACTTC. Amino acid sequence: CASSPGVPYEQYF.

The chain combines TRBV25-1 with TRBJ1-6; D may be TRBD1 (5 bases). This CDR3 comprises 17 residues. The germline V and J ends were trimmed by 0 bases and 7 bases, with 16 bases remaining between them. From germline, CDR1 is MGHDK and CDR2 SYGVNS. The CDR3 here is CASSEYIHEAGNSPLHF. CDR3 DNA: TGTGCCAGCAGTGAATATATTCATGAGGCAGGGAATTCACCCCTCCACTTT.

The chain combines TRBV7-2 with TRBJ1-2; 9 bases line up with TRBD1. The V segment lost 4 bases and the J segment 8 bases; nucleotides outside the gene matches: 8. The CDR3 runs 14 residues. In germline, CDR1 is SGHTA, CDR2 FQGNSA. The DNA for the CDR3 is TGTGCCAGCAGCTCAGGACAGGGGTCGGACGGCTACACCTTC. It encodes CASSSGQGSDGYTF. The full variable domain, rest sourced from reference TRBV7-2 and TRBJ1-2, is GAGVSQSPSNKVTEKGKDVELRCDPISGHTALYWYRQSLGQGLEFLIYFQGNSAPDKSGLPSDRFSAERTGGSVSTLTIQRTQQEDSAVYLCASSSGQGSDGYTFGSGTRLTVV.